This paragraph covers one TCR beta chain sequence. The antigen remains unidentified. The method was immunoSEQ multiplex PCR; TCRdb's version includes in-frame clones alone and lacks a portion of them. Of about 150,000 clones listed, roughly 90% were seen once; the top ten hold more than 20%. This entry belongs to a study of cytomegalovirus exposure and HLA in healthy donors. Study-level points and caveats: Per published reports, the classifier diagnosed cytomegalovirus status with high specificity and sensitivity.

V dropped 3 bases and J dropped 0 bases, with 13 bases sitting between them. Germline lookup yields CDR1 SGHNT and CDR2 YYREEE (reference sequence). This CDR3 region has 16 residues. It was the 120-subject validation cohort, separate from the 666-subject first cohort, to which the donors belonged. This TCR was recovered from a man aged 18 to 35 in good health and CMV-seropositive. The specimen was PBMCs. The V call is TRBV5-4, the J call TRBJ2-1, with a tentative D call TRBD2 (7 bases). The chain's CDR3 is CASSSGGGSSYNEQFF. Written as DNA, the CDR3 is TGTGCCAGCAGCTCCGGGGGCGGGAGCTCCTACAATGAGCAGTTCTTC.